The 5 T cell receptor beta chains given below trace back to one sample, sequenced in a study of Tregs in tolerant kidney transplant recipients. Sequencing used immunoSEQ multiplex PCR; TCRdb keeps in-frame clones, though not all of them. The sample has approximately 81,000 clones, 91% seen once; the top ten hold 1.6%. Related graft donors supplied nonmyeloablative bone marrow transplants, and mixed chimerism was transient. Specimen: CD4+ T cells from blood (PBMCs), collected 24 months after the transplant. The receptors stem from a human patient who received a combined kidney and bone marrow transplant. These T cells may partly come from the graft donor.

V is TRBV11-3 and J is TRBJ1-1; D is unresolved. Germline CDR1 SGHNT, CDR2 YENEEA. V was trimmed by 1 base and J by 8 bases, leaving 11 bases between them. This CDR3 is 13 amino acids long. CDR3 in DNA: TGTGCCAGCAGCTTAGGTAGACACCCCGAAGCTTTCTTT. It translates to CASSLGRHPEAFF.

This clone was found once. V is TRBV19 and J is TRBJ2-1; 13 bases are shared with TRBD2. The length of the CDR3 is 14 residues. Germline V gene data show CDR1 as LNHDA and CDR2 as SQIVND (reference sequence). With V trimmed by 6 bases and J by 4 bases, 0 bases remained unmatched. This chain's CDR3 is CASRGLAGYNEQFF. CDR3 in DNA: TGTGCCAGTAGGGGACTAGCGGGATACAATGAGCAGTTCTTC.

This rearrangement joins TRBV11-1 to TRBJ1-1; D uncertain. The CDR3 loop spans 11 amino acids. Germline assignment: CDR1 SGHAT and CDR2 FQDESV (reference sequence). Between the trimmed V and J ends, which lost 5 bases and 3 bases, there was a span of 4 bases. For the CDR3, the DNA is TGTGCCAGCAGCCCTTACACTGAAGCTTTCTTT. Its translation: CASSPYTEAFF.

This chain uses TRBV19 with TRBJ2-3, with 7 bases lining up with TRBD2. Germline V lookup: CDR1 LNHDA, CDR2 SQIVND (reference sequence). V lost 1 base and J lost 6; bases outside the gene matches: 4. The CDR3 has 14 residues. CDR3 sequence: CASSIGGGPDTQYF. Written as DNA, the CDR3 is TGTGCCAGTAGTATAGGGGGGGGTCCGGATACGCAGTATTTT. Full variable domain (missing parts from reference TRBV19 and TRBJ2-3): DGGITQSPKYLFRKEGQNVTLSCEQNLNHDAMYWYRQDPGQGLRLIYYSQIVNDFQKGDIAEGYSVSREKKESFPLTVTSAQKNPTAFYLCASSIGGGPDTQYFGPGTRLTVL.

This rearrangement joins TRBV7-2 to TRBJ2-1; D ambiguous. CDR3 length equals 14 residues. V gave up 5 bases and J gave up 8 bases, with 16 bases separating them. Germline CDR1 reads SGHTA; CDR2 reads FQGNSA. The chain's CDR3 is CASSPIAPNHEQFF. The CDR3 DNA reads TGTGCCAGCAGCCCCATAGCCCCCAACCATGAGCAGTTCTTC.